This TCR beta chain was found in a study of cytomegalovirus exposure and HLA in healthy donors. 13 Jbeta primers and 60 Vbeta primers were used for the PCR. Libraries were prepared by immunoSEQ multiplex PCR; TCRdb keeps only in-frame clonotypes and omits some of them. The table records about 130,000 clones, about 82% of them present only once. CDR1 GTSNPN and CDR2 SVGIG come from the germline V gene (reference sequence). V lost 3 bases to trimming and J lost 10 bases; unmatched junction nucleotides: 10. The CDR3 extends over 13 amino acids. About this clone: Antigen unknown.

Notes on the study in general: Per a prior analysis, the majority of TCR beta V segments were productive roughly 87% or roughly 30% of the time. Per published reports, the classifier diagnosed cytomegalovirus status with high specificity and sensitivity.

The sample was PBMCs. The genes are TRBV30 and TRBJ1-1; TRBD1 matches at 8 bases. The clonotype was recovered from a boy younger than 18 in good health and CMV-seronegative. This chain's CDR3 is CAWSTSRQGRAFF. For the CDR3, the DNA is TGTGCCTGGAGCACCAGTCGACAGGGGAGAGCTTTCTTT.